This TCR beta chain was sequenced for a study of blood T cell repertoires in COVID-19. At the level of the study: The origin of the acute and convalescent COVID-19 samples was the United States, Italy and Spain. T cells, B-cell-depleted T cells, or PBMCs supplied cDNA or gDNA.

Original processing methods: Amplification from reference gene primers served as the basis for estimated nucleated cell counts. Some clones are missing from TCRdb's copy, which holds only in-frame ones; the method was immunoSEQ multiplex PCR. V, J and clone size were drawn from that table, and D and trimming were deduced from the DNA. Among more than 95,000 clones listed, approximately 74% were seen once. The V segment lost 4 bases and the J segment 7 bases; nucleotides outside the gene matches: 18. The CDR3 is 18 amino acids. The germline V gene has CDR1 KGHDR and CDR2 SFDVKD. The sequence derives from a man aged 55-75 years with acute or convalescent COVID-19. The material sequenced was peripheral blood. The rearrangement joins TRBV24-1 to TRBJ2-3; TRBD2 aligns across 8 bases. CDR3 nucleotides: TGTGCCACCAGTGACCCCAGCGGGAGAGCGGGGGCCCCCCATACGCAGTATTTT. Residues: CATSDPSGRAGAPHTQYF.